The subject of this entry is one T cell receptor (beta chain). Its cognate antigen is unknown. Sequencing used immunoSEQ multiplex PCR; TCRdb keeps in-frame clones, though not all of them. Of approximately 13,000 clones in the sample, 80% to 90% were seen once. The data originate from a study of EBV T-cell therapy then PD-1 blockade in nasopharyngeal carcinoma. V shed 1 base and J shed 7 bases, with 16 bases lying between them. From germline, CDR1 is MDHEN and CDR2 SYDVKM. The CDR3 loop spans 15 amino acids. Treatment in this sample: AdE1-LMPpoly-expanded autologous EBV-specific T-cell therapy followed by anti-PD-1 nivolumab.

The sample here was CD8+ T cells from blood, taken around day 100 from a patient whose treatment included autologous EBV-specific T cells and nivolumab. This TCR was sampled from a man aged 40-49 years with nasopharyngeal carcinoma. The chain recombines TRBV28 with TRBJ1-2; D is unresolved. DNA of the CDR3: TGTGCCAGCAGTTTATACGTACGCCGGGAGAGTGGCTACACCTTC. Protein product: CASSLYVRRESGYTF.